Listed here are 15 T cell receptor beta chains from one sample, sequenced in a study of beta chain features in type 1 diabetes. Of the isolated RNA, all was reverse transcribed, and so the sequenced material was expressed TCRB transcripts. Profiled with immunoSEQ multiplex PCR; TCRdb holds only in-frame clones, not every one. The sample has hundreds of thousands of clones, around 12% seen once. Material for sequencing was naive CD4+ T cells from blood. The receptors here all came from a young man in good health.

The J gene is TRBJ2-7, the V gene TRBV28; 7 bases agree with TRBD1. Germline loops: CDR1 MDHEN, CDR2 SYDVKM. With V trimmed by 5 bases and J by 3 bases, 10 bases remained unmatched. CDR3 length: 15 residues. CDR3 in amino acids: CASSRLQGSSYEQYF. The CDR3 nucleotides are TGTGCCAGCAGTCGTTTACAGGGGTCAAGCTACGAGCAGTACTTC.

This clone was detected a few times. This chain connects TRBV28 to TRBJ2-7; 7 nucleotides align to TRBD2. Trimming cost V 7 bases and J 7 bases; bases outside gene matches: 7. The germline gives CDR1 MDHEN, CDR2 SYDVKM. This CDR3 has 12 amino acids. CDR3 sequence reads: CASTAGVGEQYF. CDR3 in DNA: TGTGCCAGCACGGCGGGAGTAGGGGAGCAGTACTTC.

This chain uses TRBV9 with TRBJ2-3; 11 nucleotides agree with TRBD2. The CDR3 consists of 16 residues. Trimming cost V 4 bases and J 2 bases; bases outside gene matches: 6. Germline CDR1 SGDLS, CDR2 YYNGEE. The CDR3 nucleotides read TGTGCCAGCAGCTCACGTAGCGGGGGGGTCACAGATACGCAGTATTTT. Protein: CASSSRSGGVTDTQYF. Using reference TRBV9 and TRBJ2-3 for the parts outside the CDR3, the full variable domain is DSGVTQTPKHLITATGQRVTLRCSPRSGDLSVYWYQQSLDQGLQFLIQYYNGEERAKGNILERFSAQQFPDLHSELNLSSLELGDSALYFCASSSRSGGVTDTQYFGPGTRLTVL.

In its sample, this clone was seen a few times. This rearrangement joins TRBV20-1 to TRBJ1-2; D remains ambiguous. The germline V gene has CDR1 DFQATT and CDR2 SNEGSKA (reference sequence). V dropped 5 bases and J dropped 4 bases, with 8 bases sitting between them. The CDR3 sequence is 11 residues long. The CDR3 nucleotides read TGCAGTGCTGTCCCGAGCTATGGCTACACCTTC. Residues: CSAVPSYGYTF.

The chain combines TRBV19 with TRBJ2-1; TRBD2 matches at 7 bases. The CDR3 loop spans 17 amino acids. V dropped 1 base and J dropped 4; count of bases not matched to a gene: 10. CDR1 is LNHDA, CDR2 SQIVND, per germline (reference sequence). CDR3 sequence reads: CASSIVYAGRGYNEQFF. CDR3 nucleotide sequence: TGTGCCAGTAGTATAGTCTATGCAGGGAGGGGATACAATGAGCAGTTCTTC.

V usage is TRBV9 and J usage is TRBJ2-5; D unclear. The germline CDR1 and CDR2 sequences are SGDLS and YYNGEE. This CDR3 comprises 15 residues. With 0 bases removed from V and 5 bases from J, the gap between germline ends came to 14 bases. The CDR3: CASSVGLNARETQYF. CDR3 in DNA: TGTGCCAGCAGCGTAGGGCTTAACGCGCGGGAGACCCAGTACTTC. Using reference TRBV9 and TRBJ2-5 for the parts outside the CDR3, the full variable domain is DSGVTQTPKHLITATGQRVTLRCSPRSGDLSVYWYQQSLDQGLQFLIQYYNGEERAKGNILERFSAQQFPDLHSELNLSSLELGDSALYFCASSVGLNARETQYFGPGTRLLVL.

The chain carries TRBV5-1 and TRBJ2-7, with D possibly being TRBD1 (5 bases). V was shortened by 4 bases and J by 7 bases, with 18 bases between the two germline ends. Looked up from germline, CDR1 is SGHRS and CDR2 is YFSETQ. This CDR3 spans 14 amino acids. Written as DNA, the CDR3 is TGCGCCAGCAGCCCCGGACAACCCGGCCTGGAGCAGTACTTC. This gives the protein CASSPGQPGLEQYF. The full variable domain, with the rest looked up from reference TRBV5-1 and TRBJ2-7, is KAGVTQTPRYLIKTRGQQVTLSCSPISGHRSVSWYQQTPGQGLQFLFEYFSETQRNKGNFPGRFSGRQFSNSRSEMNVSTLELGDSALYLCASSPGQPGLEQYFGPGTRLTVT.

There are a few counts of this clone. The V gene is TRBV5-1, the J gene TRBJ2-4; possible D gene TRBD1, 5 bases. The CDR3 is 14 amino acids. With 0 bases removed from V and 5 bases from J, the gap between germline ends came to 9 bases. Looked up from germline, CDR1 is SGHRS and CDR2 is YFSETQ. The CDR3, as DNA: TGCGCCAGCAGCTTGGGGGGCCGAGAAAACATTCAGTACTTC. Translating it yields CASSLGGRENIQYF. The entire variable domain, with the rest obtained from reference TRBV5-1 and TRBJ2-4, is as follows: KAGVTQTPRYLIKTRGQQVTLSCSPISGHRSVSWYQQTPGQGLQFLFEYFSETQRNKGNFPGRFSGRQFSNSRSEMNVSTLELGDSALYLCASSLGGRENIQYFGAGTRLSVL.

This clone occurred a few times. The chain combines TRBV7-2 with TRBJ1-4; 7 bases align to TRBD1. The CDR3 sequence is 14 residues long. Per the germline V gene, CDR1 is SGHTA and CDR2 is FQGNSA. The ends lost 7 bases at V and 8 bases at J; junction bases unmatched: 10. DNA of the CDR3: TGTGCCAGCACCAGGACAGGAGTCAGAGAAAAACTGTTTTTT. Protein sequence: CASTRTGVREKLFF.

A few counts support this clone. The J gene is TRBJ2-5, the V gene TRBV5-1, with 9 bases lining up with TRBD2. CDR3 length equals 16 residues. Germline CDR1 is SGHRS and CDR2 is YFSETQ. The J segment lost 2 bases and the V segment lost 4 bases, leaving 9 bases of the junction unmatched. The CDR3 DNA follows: TGCGCCAGCAGCGTTAGCGGGGGCCGTAATCAAGAGACCCAGTACTTC. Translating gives CASSVSGGRNQETQYF.

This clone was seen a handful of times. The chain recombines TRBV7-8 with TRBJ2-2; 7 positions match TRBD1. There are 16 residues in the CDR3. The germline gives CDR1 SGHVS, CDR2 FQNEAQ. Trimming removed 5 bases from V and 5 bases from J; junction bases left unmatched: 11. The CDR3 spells CASSLARGPWTGELFF. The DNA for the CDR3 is TGTGCCAGCAGCCTCGCGAGGGGGCCGTGGACCGGGGAGCTGTTTTTT. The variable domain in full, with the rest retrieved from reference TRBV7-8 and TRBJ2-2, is GAGVSQSPRYKVAKRGQDVALRCDPISGHVSLFWYQQALGQGPEFLTYFQNEAQLDKSGLPSDRFFAERPEGSVSTLKIQRTQQEDSAVYLCASSLARGPWTGELFFGEGSRLTVL.

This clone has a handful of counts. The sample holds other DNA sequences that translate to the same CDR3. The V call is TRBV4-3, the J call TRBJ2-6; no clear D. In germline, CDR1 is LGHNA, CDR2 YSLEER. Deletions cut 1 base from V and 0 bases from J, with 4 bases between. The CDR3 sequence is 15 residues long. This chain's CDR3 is CASSQVSSGANVLTF. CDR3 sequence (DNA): TGCGCCAGCAGCCAAGTCAGCTCTGGGGCCAACGTCCTGACTTTC.

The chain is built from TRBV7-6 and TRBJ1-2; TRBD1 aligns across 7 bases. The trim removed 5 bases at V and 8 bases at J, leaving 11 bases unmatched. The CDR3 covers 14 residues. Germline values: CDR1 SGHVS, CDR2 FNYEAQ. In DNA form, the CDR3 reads TGTGCCAGCAGCCCCGACGGCCGACAGGGAGGCTACACCTTC. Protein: CASSPDGRQGGYTF. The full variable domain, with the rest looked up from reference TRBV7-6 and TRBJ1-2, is GAGVSQSPRYKVTKRGQDVALRCDPISGHVSLYWYRQALGQGPEFLTYFNYEAQQDKSGLPNDRFSAERPEGSISTLTIQRTEQRDSAMYRCASSPDGRQGGYTFGSGTRLTVV.

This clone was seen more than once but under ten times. The CDR3 is CATSREAGDYSNQPQHF. In nucleotides, the CDR3 is TGTGCCACCAGCAGAGAGGCAGGGGATTATAGCAATCAGCCCCAGCATTTT. This chain uses TRBV15 with TRBJ1-5; TRBD1 is a possible D gene (6 bases). This CDR3 has 17 residues. The germline gives CDR1 LNHNV, CDR2 YYDKDF (reference sequence). V dropped 0 bases and J dropped 0 bases, with 12 bases sitting between them.

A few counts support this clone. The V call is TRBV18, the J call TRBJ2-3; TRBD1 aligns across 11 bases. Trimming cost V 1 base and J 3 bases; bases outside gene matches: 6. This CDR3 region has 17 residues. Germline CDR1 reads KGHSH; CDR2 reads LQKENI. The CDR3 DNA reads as TGTGCCAGCTCACCACGGCTCGGGACAGGGGGGACAGATACGCAGTATTTT. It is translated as CASSPRLGTGGTDTQYF.